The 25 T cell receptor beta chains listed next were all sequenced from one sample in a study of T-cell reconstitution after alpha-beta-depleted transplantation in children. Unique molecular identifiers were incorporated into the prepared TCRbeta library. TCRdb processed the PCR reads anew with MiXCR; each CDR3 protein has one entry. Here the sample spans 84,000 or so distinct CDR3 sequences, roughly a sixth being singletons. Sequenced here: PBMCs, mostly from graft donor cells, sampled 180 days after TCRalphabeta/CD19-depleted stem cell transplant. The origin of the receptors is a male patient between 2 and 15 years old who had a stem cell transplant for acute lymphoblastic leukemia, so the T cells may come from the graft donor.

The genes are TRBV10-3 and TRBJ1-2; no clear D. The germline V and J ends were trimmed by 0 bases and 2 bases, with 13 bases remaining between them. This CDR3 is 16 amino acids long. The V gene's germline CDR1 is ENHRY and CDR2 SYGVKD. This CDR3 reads CAISESRSAQNYGYTF. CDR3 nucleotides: TGTGCCATCAGTGAGTCGAGGTCGGCTCAAAACTATGGCTACACCTTC.

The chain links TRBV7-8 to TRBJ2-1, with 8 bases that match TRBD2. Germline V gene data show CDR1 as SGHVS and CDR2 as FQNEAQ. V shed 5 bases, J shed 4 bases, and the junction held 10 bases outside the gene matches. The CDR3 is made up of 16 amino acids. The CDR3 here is CASSPRAGGLYNEQFF. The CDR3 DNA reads TGTGCCAGCAGCCCGCGGGCGGGGGGCTTGTACAATGAGCAGTTCTTC.

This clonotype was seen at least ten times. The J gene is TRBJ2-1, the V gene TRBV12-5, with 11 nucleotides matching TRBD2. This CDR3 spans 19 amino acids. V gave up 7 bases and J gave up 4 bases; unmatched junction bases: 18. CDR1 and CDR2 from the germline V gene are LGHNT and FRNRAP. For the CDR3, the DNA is TGTGCTAGTGCCTCTTTAGCGGGAGGGCCCAATCCACATTACAATGAGCAGTTCTTC. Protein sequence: CASASLAGGPNPHYNEQFF.

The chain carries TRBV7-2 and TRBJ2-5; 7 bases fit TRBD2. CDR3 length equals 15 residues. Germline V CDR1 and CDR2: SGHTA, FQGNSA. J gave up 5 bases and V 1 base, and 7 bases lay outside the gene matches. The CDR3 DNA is TGTGCCAGCAGCTTAGAGAGCGGGGAGGGGGAGACCCAGTACTTC. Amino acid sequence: CASSLESGEGETQYF.

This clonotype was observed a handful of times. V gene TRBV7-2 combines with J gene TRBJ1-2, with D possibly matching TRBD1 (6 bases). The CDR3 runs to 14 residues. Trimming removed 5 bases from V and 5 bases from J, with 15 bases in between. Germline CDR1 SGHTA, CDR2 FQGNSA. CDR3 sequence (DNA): TGTGCCAGCAGCGTCGGGCTGGGGGCGTATGGCTACACCTTC. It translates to CASSVGLGAYGYTF. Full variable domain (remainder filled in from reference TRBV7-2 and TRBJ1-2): GAGVSQSPSNKVTEKGKDVELRCDPISGHTALYWYRQSLGQGLEFLIYFQGNSAPDKSGLPSDRFSAERTGGSVSTLTIQRTQQEDSAVYLCASSVGLGAYGYTFGSGTRLTVV.

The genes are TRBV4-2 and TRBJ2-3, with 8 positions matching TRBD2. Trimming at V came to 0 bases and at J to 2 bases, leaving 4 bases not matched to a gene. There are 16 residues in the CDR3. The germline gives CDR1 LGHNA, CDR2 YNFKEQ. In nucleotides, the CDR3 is TGTGCCAGCAGCCAAGATGCGGGGGGCCACACAGATACGCAGTATTTT. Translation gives CASSQDAGGHTDTQYF.

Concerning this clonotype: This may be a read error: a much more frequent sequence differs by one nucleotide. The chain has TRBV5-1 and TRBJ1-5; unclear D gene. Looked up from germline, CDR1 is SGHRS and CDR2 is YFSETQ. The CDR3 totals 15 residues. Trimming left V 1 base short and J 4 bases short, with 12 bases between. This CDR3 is CASSLSGNPNQPQHF. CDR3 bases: TGCGCCAGCAGCTTGAGCGGGAACCCTAATCAGCCCCAGCATTTT.

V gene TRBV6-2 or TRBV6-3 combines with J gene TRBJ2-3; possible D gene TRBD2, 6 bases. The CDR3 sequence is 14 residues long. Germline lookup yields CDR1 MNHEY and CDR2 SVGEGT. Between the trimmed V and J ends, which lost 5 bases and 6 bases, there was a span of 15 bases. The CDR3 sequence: CASSTRRDLDTQYF. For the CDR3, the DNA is TGTGCCAGCAGTACTCGGAGGGACCTGGATACGCAGTATTTT.

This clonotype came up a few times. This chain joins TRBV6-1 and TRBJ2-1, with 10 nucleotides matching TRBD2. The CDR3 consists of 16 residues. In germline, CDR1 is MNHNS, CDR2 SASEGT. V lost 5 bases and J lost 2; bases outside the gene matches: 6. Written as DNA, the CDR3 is TGTGCCAGCAGTCCTCCACTAGCGGGGCCCTACAATGAGCAGTTCTTC. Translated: CASSPPLAGPYNEQFF.

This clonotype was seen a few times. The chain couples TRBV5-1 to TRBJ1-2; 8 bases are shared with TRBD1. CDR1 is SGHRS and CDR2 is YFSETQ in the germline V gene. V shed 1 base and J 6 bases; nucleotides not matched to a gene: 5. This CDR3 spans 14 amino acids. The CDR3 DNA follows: TGCGCCAGCAGCTTGCTTTCAGGGGGCGATGGCTACACCTTC. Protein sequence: CASSLLSGGDGYTF.

This chain's CDR3 is CASSLIGGALGNEQFF. CDR3 nucleotide sequence: TGTGCCAGCAGTTTAATCGGGGGGGCGCTGGGCAATGAGCAGTTCTTC. This chain connects TRBV27 to TRBJ2-1, with 8 bases aligning to TRBD2. The V gene end was trimmed by 2 bases and the J gene end by 6 bases; junction bases not matched to a gene: 9. Per the germline V gene, CDR1 is MNHEY and CDR2 is SMNVEV (reference sequence). The CDR3 runs to 16 residues.

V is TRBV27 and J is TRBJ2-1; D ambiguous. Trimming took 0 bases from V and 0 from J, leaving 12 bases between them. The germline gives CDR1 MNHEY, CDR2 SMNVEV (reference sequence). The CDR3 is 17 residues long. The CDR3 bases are TGTGCCAGCAGTTTATCAGGCCTCCCGAGCTCCTACAATGAGCAGTTCTTC. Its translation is CASSLSGLPSSYNEQFF.

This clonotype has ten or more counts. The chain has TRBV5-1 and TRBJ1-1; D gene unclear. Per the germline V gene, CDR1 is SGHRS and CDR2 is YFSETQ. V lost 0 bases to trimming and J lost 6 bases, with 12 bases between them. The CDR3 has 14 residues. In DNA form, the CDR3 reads TGCGCCAGCAGCTTGGTTCCGGGGAAGTCTGAAGCTTTCTTT. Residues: CASSLVPGKSEAFF. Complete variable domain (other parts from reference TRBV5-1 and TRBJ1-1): KAGVTQTPRYLIKTRGQQVTLSCSPISGHRSVSWYQQTPGQGLQFLFEYFSETQRNKGNFPGRFSGRQFSNSRSEMNVSTLELGDSALYLCASSLVPGKSEAFFGQGTRLTVV.

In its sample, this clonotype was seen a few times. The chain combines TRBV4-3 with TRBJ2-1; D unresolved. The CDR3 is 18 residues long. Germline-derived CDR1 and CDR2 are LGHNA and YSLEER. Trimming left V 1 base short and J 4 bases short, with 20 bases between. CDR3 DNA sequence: TGCGCCAGCAGCCAAGTTGTCCGTGTGGGTAGCAGATACAATGAGCAGTTCTTC. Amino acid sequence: CASSQVVRVGSRYNEQFF.

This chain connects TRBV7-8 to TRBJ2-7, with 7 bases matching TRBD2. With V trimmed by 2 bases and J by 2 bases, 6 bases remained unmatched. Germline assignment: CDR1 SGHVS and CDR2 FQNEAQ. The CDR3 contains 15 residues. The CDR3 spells CASSLFAGEAYEQYF. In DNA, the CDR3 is TGTGCCAGCAGCTTATTCGCGGGGGAGGCCTACGAGCAGTACTTC.

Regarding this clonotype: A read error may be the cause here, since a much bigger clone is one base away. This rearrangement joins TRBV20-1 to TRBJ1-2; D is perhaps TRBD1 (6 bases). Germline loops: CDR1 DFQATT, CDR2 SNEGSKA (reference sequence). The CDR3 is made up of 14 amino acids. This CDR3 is CSARRGDLNYGDTF. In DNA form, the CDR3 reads TGCAGTGCTAGGAGGGGGGACCTTAACTATGGCGACACCTTC.

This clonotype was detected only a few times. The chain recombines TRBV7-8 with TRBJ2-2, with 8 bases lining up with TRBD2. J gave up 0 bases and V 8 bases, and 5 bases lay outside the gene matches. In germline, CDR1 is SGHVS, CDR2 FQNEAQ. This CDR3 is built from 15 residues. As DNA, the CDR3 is TGTGCCAGCTCTAAACTAGCGGCGAACACCGGGGAGCTGTTTTTT. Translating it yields CASSKLAANTGELFF. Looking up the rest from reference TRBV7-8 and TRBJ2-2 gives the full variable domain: GAGVSQSPRYKVAKRGQDVALRCDPISGHVSLFWYQQALGQGPEFLTYFQNEAQLDKSGLPSDRFFAERPEGSVSTLKIQRTQQEDSAVYLCASSKLAANTGELFFGEGSRLTVL.

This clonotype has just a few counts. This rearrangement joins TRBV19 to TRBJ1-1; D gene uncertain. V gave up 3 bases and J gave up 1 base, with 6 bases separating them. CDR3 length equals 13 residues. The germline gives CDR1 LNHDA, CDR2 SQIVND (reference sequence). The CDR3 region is CASSIWTNTEAFF. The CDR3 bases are TGTGCCAGTAGTATTTGGACGAACACTGAAGCTTTCTTT.

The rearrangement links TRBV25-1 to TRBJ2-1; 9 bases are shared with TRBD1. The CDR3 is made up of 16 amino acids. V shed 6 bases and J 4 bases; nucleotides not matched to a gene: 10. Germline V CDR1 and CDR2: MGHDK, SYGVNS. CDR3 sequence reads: CASRQTGTGKYNEQFF. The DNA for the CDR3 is TGTGCCAGCAGGCAAACCGGGACAGGGAAATACAATGAGCAGTTCTTC.

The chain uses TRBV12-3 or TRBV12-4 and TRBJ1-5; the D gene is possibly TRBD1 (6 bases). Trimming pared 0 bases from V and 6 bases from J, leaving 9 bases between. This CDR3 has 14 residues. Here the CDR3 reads CASSLARGGQPQHF. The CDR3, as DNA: TGTGCCAGCAGTTTAGCCAGGGGCGGTCAGCCCCAGCATTTT.

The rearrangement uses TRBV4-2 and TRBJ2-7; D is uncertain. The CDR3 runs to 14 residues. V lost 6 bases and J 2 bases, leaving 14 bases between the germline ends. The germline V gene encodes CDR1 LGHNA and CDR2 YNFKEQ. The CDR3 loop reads CASREGPDTYEQYF. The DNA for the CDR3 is TGTGCCAGCAGAGAAGGGCCCGACACCTACGAGCAGTACTTC.

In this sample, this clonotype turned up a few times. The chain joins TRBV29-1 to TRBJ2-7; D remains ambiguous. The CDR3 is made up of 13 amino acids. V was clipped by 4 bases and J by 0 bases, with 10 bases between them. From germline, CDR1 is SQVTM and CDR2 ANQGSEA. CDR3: CSVVGADSYEQYF. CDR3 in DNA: TGCAGCGTTGTGGGCGCGGACTCCTACGAGCAGTACTTC.

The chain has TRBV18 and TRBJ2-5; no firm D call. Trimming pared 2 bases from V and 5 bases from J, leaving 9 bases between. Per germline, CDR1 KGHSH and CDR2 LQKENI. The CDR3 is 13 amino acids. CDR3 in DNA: TGTGCCAGCTCACCATCCTCTCGGGAGACCCAGTACTTC. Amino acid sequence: CASSPSSRETQYF.

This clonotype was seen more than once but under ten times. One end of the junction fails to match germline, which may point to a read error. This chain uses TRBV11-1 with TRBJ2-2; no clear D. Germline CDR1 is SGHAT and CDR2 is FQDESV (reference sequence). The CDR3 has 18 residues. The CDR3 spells CASSRPSGLLANAGELFF. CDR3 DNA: TGTGCCAGCAGCCGACCGTCCGGTCTTCTGGCGAACGCCGGGGAGCTGTTTTTT.

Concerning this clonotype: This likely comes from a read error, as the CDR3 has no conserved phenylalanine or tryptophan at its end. The CDR3 DNA sequence: TGTGCCAGCAGCTTAAGACAGGACAATCGATCAGCTTTCTTG. Its translation: CASSLRQDNRSAFL. The rearrangement joins TRBV7-2 to TRBJ1-1, with a possible D match to TRBD1 (6 bases). CDR3 length: 14 residues. Trimming pared 2 bases from V and 10 bases from J, leaving 17 bases between. Per the germline V gene, CDR1 is SGHTA and CDR2 is FQGNSA.